Following are 30 T cell receptor beta chains from one sample sequenced in a study of response to subunit inactivated influenza vaccine. One entry per CDR3 protein results from TCRdb running MiXCR on the RT-PCR reads. The data show fewer than 700,000 distinct CDR3 sequences, 10% to 15% seen once. The sequencing here drew on PBMCs from blood, taken 40 to 50 days after vaccination. The receptors here all came from a man over 45 who received an inactivated influenza vaccine.

This clonotype was recorded at least ten times. The chain recombines TRBV12-3 or TRBV12-4 with TRBJ2-7, with a weak D call TRBD1 (6 bases). Deletions cut 7 bases from V and 0 bases from J, with 13 bases between. The CDR3 sequence is 14 residues long. The CDR3, as DNA: TGTGCCAGCACCCCTTACAGGGACTCCTACGAGCAGTACTTC. It yields the protein CASTPYRDSYEQYF.

This clonotype has at least ten counts. The chain carries TRBV12-3 or TRBV12-4 and TRBJ1-2, with D possibly TRBD1 on 5 matching bases. Trimming removed 7 bases at V and 8 bases at J, with 17 bases between. This CDR3 region has 13 residues. CDR3 residues: CASTNQGLWGYTF. In nucleotides, the CDR3 is TGTGCCAGCACCAACCAGGGCCTATGGGGCTACACCTTC.

The rearrangement uses TRBV15 and TRBJ2-3, with D hard to call. Germline V gene lookup returns CDR1 LNHNV and CDR2 YYDKDF (reference sequence). The CDR3 length is 16 residues. Trimming shortened V by 1 base and J by 5 bases, and 16 bases separated the two germline ends. CDR3 nucleotide sequence: TGTGCCACCAGCAGAGGGGTTGGGCTAGTTGGAGATACGCAGTATTTT. Its protein is CATSRGVGLVGDTQYF.

This clonotype occurred a few times. The chain links TRBV11-2 to TRBJ2-6, with TRBD1 matching 7 bases. This CDR3 region has 18 residues. Germline lookup yields CDR1 SGHAT and CDR2 FQNNGV. V shed 2 bases, J shed 0 bases, and the junction held 7 bases outside the gene matches. The CDR3 sequence: CASSLRTGISSGANVLTF. CDR3 DNA: TGTGCCAGCAGCTTAAGGACAGGAATTAGCTCTGGGGCCAACGTCCTGACTTTC.

The chain has TRBV9 and TRBJ2-3, with D possibly called TRBD1 or TRBD2 (5 bases each). CDR3 length: 10 amino acids. V was shortened by 7 bases and J by 8 bases, with 8 bases between the two germline ends. CDR1 and CDR2 (germline): SGDLS, YYNGEE. The chain's CDR3 is CASEGSTQYF. Here the CDR3 DNA reads TGTGCCAGCGAGGGGAGTACGCAGTATTTT. Full variable domain (missing parts from reference TRBV9 and TRBJ2-3): DSGVTQTPKHLITATGQRVTLRCSPRSGDLSVYWYQQSLDQGLQFLIQYYNGEERAKGNILERFSAQQFPDLHSELNLSSLELGDSALYFCASEGSTQYFGPGTRLTVL.

CDR3 in amino acids: CASSSPTGTTYEQYF. The CDR3 nucleotides are TGTGCCAGCAGCTCCCCGACAGGTACCACCTACGAGCAGTACTTC. The V call is TRBV6-2 or TRBV6-3, the J call TRBJ2-7; weak D call: TRBD1 (6 bases). The CDR3 has 15 residues. The germline V gene has CDR1 MNHEY and CDR2 SVGEGT. The V and J ends lost 6 bases and 2 bases respectively, with 17 bases between them.

This clonotype was found a few times. The J gene is TRBJ2-3, the V gene TRBV27; 12 bases agree with TRBD2. The CDR3 consists of 15 residues. Germline CDR1 reads MNHEY; CDR2 reads SMNVEV (reference sequence). V was clipped by 6 bases and J by 3 bases; unmatched bases: 4. The CDR3 nucleotides are TGTGCCAGCAGAGGACTAGCGGGGCCTACAGATACGCAGTATTTT. The encoded protein is CASRGLAGPTDTQYF.

The chain is built from TRBV9 and TRBJ2-7, with 8 bases that match TRBD2. V lost 4 bases to trimming and J lost 3 bases; unmatched junction nucleotides: 15. Per germline, CDR1 SGDLS and CDR2 YYNGEE. This CDR3 spans 17 amino acids. The chain's CDR3 is CASSFQGLAQKLYEQYF. The CDR3 DNA reads TGTGCCAGCAGCTTCCAAGGACTAGCCCAAAAACTCTACGAGCAGTACTTC. The full variable domain, in which reference TRBV9 and TRBJ2-7 provide the parts outside the CDR3, is DSGVTQTPKHLITATGQRVTLRCSPRSGDLSVYWYQQSLDQGLQFLIQYYNGEERAKGNILERFSAQQFPDLHSELNLSSLELGDSALYFCASSFQGLAQKLYEQYFGPGTRLTVT.

This clonotype was seen repeatedly, ten times or more. The rearrangement uses TRBV27 and TRBJ2-2; 11 nucleotides agree with TRBD2. This CDR3 contains 16 residues. Germline V gives CDR1 MNHEY, CDR2 SMNVEV (reference sequence). Unmatched junction bases numbered 8, after V lost 6 bases and J lost 5 bases. This CDR3 reads CASSPLAGASTGELFF. The CDR3 DNA reads TGTGCCAGCAGCCCACTAGCGGGAGCAAGTACCGGGGAGCTGTTTTTT.

This clonotype came up a few times. This chain joins TRBV6-1 and TRBJ1-5; no clear D gene. The V and J ends lost 7 bases and 9 bases respectively, with 19 bases between them. Germline CDR1 reads MNHNS; CDR2 reads SASEGT. This CDR3 is 14 amino acids long. The CDR3 reads CASTLAKGQGPQHF. The CDR3 DNA reads TGTGCCAGCACCCTAGCAAAGGGTCAAGGGCCCCAGCATTTT.

V usage is TRBV4-1 and J usage is TRBJ2-2; TRBD1 aligns across 9 bases. CDR1 and CDR2 from the germline V gene are MGHRA and YSYEKL. The CDR3 is 16 residues long. Trimming at V came to 2 bases and at J to 7 bases, leaving 8 bases not matched to a gene. This CDR3 reads CASSQTGTGYSGELFF. As DNA, the CDR3 is TGCGCCAGCAGCCAAACCGGGACAGGGTATAGCGGGGAGCTGTTTTTT.

This clonotype occurred a few times. The chain uses TRBV7-8 and TRBJ2-1, with D perhaps matching TRBD1 (5 bases). Germline V gene data show CDR1 as SGHVS and CDR2 as FQNEAQ. V was pared by 4 bases and J by 7 bases, with 11 bases between. This CDR3 region has 13 residues. DNA for the CDR3: TGTGCCAGCAGCTCCGACAGTTGGAATGAGCAGTTCTTC. Its protein product is CASSSDSWNEQFF.

This clonotype showed up many times. The chain uses TRBV20-1 and TRBJ2-7; TRBD2 matches at 11 bases. Germline V gene lookup returns CDR1 DFQATT and CDR2 SNEGSKA (reference sequence). The CDR3 runs to 15 residues. Trimming removed 5 bases from V and 0 bases from J; junction bases left unmatched: 6. The CDR3 sequence: CSALGTSGSSYEQYF. Here the CDR3 DNA reads TGCAGTGCTCTAGGGACTAGCGGAAGCTCCTACGAGCAGTACTTC.

This chain links TRBV6-5 with TRBJ1-5, with 8 bases identical to TRBD1. The CDR3 contains 14 residues. Losses at the gene ends were 6 bases for V and 5 bases for J; bases not matched to a gene: 6. Germline CDR1 and CDR2: MNHEY and SVGAGI. The CDR3 DNA reads as TGTGCCAGCAGGACAGGGGTAACTGATCAGCCCCAGCATTTT. It specifies CASRTGVTDQPQHF.

Points on this clonotype: No conserved phenylalanine or tryptophan ends this CDR3, so it is likely a read error. The rearrangement uses TRBV4-3 and TRBJ2-1, with D unclear. The germline V gene encodes CDR1 LGHNA and CDR2 YSLEER. There are 14 residues in the CDR3. Trimming left V 0 bases short and J 12 bases short, with 15 bases between. This CDR3 is CASSQDAQARRQFL. The CDR3 DNA sequence: TGCGCCAGCAGCCAAGATGCCCAGGCCCGTAGGCAGTTCCTC.

This clonotype was observed a handful of times. This sequence joins TRBV28 and TRBJ2-4; 11 bases are a match to TRBD2. The germline gives CDR1 MDHEN, CDR2 SYDVKM. Trimming took 3 bases from V and 6 from J; bases not matched to a gene: 7. The CDR3 runs 16 residues. In DNA, the CDR3 is TGTGCCAGCAGTTTGACTAGCGGGATGGCAGTAAACATTCAGTACTTC. This codes for CASSLTSGMAVNIQYF. Combining the CDR3 with reference TRBV28 and TRBJ2-4 gives the whole variable domain DVKVTQSSRYLVKRTGEKVFLECVQDMDHENMFWYRQDPGLGLRLIYFSYDVKMKEKGDIPEGYSVSREKKERFSLILESASTNQTSMYLCASSLTSGMAVNIQYFGAGTRLSVL.

Remarks on this clonotype: A much larger clone lies one base from this, so it may be a read error. This chain connects TRBV20-1 to TRBJ2-6; 9 bases map to TRBD2. Germline loops: CDR1 DFQATT, CDR2 SNEGSKA (reference sequence). The CDR3 spans 16 residues. CDR3 amino acids: CCAKTSGGSGANVLTF. CDR3 coding DNA: TGCTGTGCTAAGACTAGCGGAGGCTCTGGGGCCAACGTCCTGACTTTC.

The chain joins TRBV12-5 to TRBJ2-1; D remains unclear. The germline gives CDR1 LGHNT, CDR2 FRNRAP. The CDR3 is 16 amino acids. Trimming stripped 3 bases from V and 3 bases from J, with 15 bases between. CDR3 in DNA: TGTGCTAGTGGTTTTGGAATCCAACCAGACTACAATGAGCAGTTCTTC. As protein: CASGFGIQPDYNEQFF.

The chain uses TRBV12-3 or TRBV12-4 and TRBJ1-2, with 7 bases matching TRBD1. The CDR3 has 14 amino acids. Germline trimming cut 6 bases from V and 4 bases from J; bases unmatched to any gene: 8. The CDR3 spells CASSSGTVTYGYTF. CDR3 bases: TGTGCCAGCAGCTCCGGGACAGTAACCTATGGCTACACCTTC.

There are a few counts of this clonotype. V is TRBV24-1 and J is TRBJ1-1, with 9 positions matching TRBD1. V dropped 3 bases and J dropped 3; count of bases not matched to a gene: 7. This CDR3 comprises 16 residues. Germline V gene lookup returns CDR1 KGHDR and CDR2 SFDVKD. This CDR3 is CATSDAGTGRDTEAFF. For the CDR3, the DNA is TGTGCCACCAGTGATGCCGGGACAGGGAGGGACACTGAAGCTTTCTTT.

The sample holds a few counts of this clonotype. The V call is TRBV12-3 or TRBV12-4, the J call TRBJ1-1; D not certain. The length of the CDR3 is 12 residues. V was cut by 5 bases and J by 0 bases, with 4 bases left in between. CDR3 nucleotide sequence: TGTGCCAGCAGTAAAGTGAACACTGAAGCTTTCTTT. As protein: CASSKVNTEAFF.

This clonotype showed up many times. The CDR3 DNA reads TGTGCCAGCAGGCGACTAGCGGAGCTCTCTGGGGCCAACGTCCTGACTTTC. It specifies CASRRLAELSGANVLTF. J is TRBJ2-6 and V is TRBV27; TRBD2 matches 9 bases. The V segment lost 6 bases and the J segment 0 bases; nucleotides outside the gene matches: 6. Germline V lookup: CDR1 MNHEY, CDR2 SMNVEV (reference sequence). The CDR3 totals 17 residues.

CDR3 sequence (DNA): TGTGCCAGCAGTTTTGGCAGGGGATTTGGCTCTGGGGCCAACGTCCTGACTTTC. It codes for CASSFGRGFGSGANVLTF. This chain connects TRBV27 to TRBJ2-6; D is possibly TRBD1 (6 bases). The CDR3 runs 18 residues. Germline V gene sequence: CDR1 MNHEY, CDR2 SMNVEV (reference sequence). The germline V and J ends were trimmed by 3 bases and 0 bases, with 15 bases remaining between them.

This clonotype was counted between two and nine times. The chain links TRBV6-5 to TRBJ2-1; 11 positions agree with TRBD2. The CDR3 covers 19 residues. The V segment lost 0 bases and the J segment 5 bases; nucleotides outside the gene matches: 12. Germline CDR1 is MNHEY and CDR2 is SVGAGI. CDR3 DNA: TGTGCCAGCAGTTACTCGATCCTAGCGGGGGGCCGCTATGACAATGAGCAGTTCTTC. Translation gives CASSYSILAGGRYDNEQFF.

V gene TRBV4-3 combines with J gene TRBJ2-1; weak D call: TRBD2 (5 bases). From germline, CDR1 is LGHNA and CDR2 YSLEER. The ends were cut back, 1 base at V and 0 bases at J, with 7 bases in the middle. The length of the CDR3 is 15 residues. Here the CDR3 reads CASSQAGSSYNEQFF. CDR3 DNA sequence: TGCGCCAGCAGCCAAGCGGGGAGCTCCTACAATGAGCAGTTCTTC.

The CDR3: CASSFEGWEQFF. CDR3 nucleotide sequence: TGTGCCAGCAGCTTCGAGGGGTGGGAGCAGTTCTTC. The chain has TRBV11-2 and TRBJ2-1; D may be TRBD1 or TRBD2 (5 bases each). Trimming pared 3 bases from V and 10 bases from J, leaving 10 bases between. The CDR3 is 12 residues long. Germline V gives CDR1 SGHAT, CDR2 FQNNGV. The whole variable domain, filled in from reference TRBV11-2 and TRBJ2-1, reads EAGVAQSPRYKIIEKRQSVAFWCNPISGHATLYWYQQILGQGPKLLIQFQNNGVVDDSQLPKDRFSAERLKGVDSTLKIQPAKLEDSAVYLCASSFEGWEQFFGPGTRLTVL.

The J gene is TRBJ2-3, the V gene TRBV6-1, with 12 bases lining up with TRBD1. CDR1 and CDR2 (germline): MNHNS, SASEGT. V lost 3 bases, J lost 6 bases, and 7 bases stayed unmatched. The CDR3 runs to 16 residues. The CDR3 sequence is CASSDHGTGGSDTQYF. The DNA of the CDR3 is TGTGCCAGCAGTGATCACGGGACAGGGGGCAGCGATACGCAGTATTTT.

V gene TRBV14 combines with J gene TRBJ2-2; weak D call: TRBD1 (6 bases). V was clipped by 5 bases and J by 1 base, with 20 bases between them. The CDR3 consists of 18 residues. CDR1 SGHDN and CDR2 FVKESK come from the germline V gene. For the CDR3, the DNA is TGTGCCAGCAGCTCCCGTCCTTGGGGGCGCGGGAACACCGGGGAGCTGTTTTTT. Translated, it gives CASSSRPWGRGNTGELFF.

The genes are TRBV10-3 and TRBJ1-6; 11 bases line up with TRBD1. Germline CDR1 is ENHRY and CDR2 is SYGVKD. V lost 4 bases, J lost 5 bases, and 7 bases stayed unmatched. The CDR3 runs 17 residues. The CDR3 sequence is CAISAGQGETNNSPLHF. CDR3 DNA: TGTGCCATCAGTGCGGGACAGGGGGAAACAAATAATTCACCCCTCCACTTT.

This clonotype showed up many times. The rearrangement uses TRBV6-1 and TRBJ2-4, with 14 bases identical to TRBD2. The CDR3 sequence is 14 residues long. Trimming removed 7 bases from V and 8 bases from J; junction bases left unmatched: 4. Per germline, CDR1 MNHNS and CDR2 SASEGT. CDR3 in amino acids: CASTGLAGVYIQYF. As DNA, the CDR3 is TGTGCCAGCACGGGACTAGCGGGAGTTTACATTCAGTACTTC.